These 23 T cell receptor beta chains were sequenced from one sample in a study of OX40 agonist ivuxolimab in advanced cancers. Profiled with immunoSEQ multiplex PCR; TCRdb holds only in-frame clones, not every one. The repertoire includes fewer than 80,000 clones, 89% of them detected once, and 4% to 4.5% sits in the top ten. The starting material was CD4+ or CD8+ T cells sorted from blood, obtained in a trial of the OX40 agonist ivuxolimab. The source is an adult with an advanced solid tumor such as melanoma, head and neck, liver or kidney cancer.

This clone was counted a few times. The chain couples TRBV27 to TRBJ1-2, with 8 bases fitting TRBD1. CDR3 length: 12 amino acids. Germline CDR1 MNHEY, CDR2 SMNVEV (reference sequence). V lost 4 bases to trimming and J lost 8 bases; unmatched junction nucleotides: 3. The chain's CDR3 is CASSSQGVGYTF. DNA for the CDR3: TGTGCCAGCAGTTCACAGGGGGTGGGCTACACCTTC.

This clone was counted only a few times. The V and J genes are TRBV28 and TRBJ2-7, with TRBD2 matching 13 bases. This CDR3 is 17 amino acids long. The ends lost 6 bases at V and 5 bases at J; junction bases unmatched: 13. Germline CDR1 MDHEN, CDR2 SYDVKM. CDR3 amino acids: CASRSGTSGKGGDEQYF. The CDR3, as DNA: TGTGCCAGCAGAAGCGGGACTAGCGGGAAGGGGGGTGACGAGCAGTACTTC.

This clone was seen only once. The rearrangement links TRBV7-3 to TRBJ2-3; 8 bases line up with TRBD1. Germline CDR1 is SGHTA and CDR2 is FQGTGA. V shed 1 base, J shed 6 bases, and the junction held 9 bases outside the gene matches. The CDR3 consists of 16 residues. CDR3 sequence (DNA): TGTGCCAGCAGCTTAATAGTTACAGGGGGACGCGATACGCAGTATTTT. Translation gives CASSLIVTGGRDTQYF. Drawing the rest from reference TRBV7-3 and TRBJ2-3, the complete variable domain is GAGVSQTPSNKVTEKGKYVELRCDPISGHTALYWYRQSLGQGPEFLIYFQGTGAADDSGLPNDRFFAVRPEGSVSTLKIQRTERGDSAVYLCASSLIVTGGRDTQYFGPGTRLTVL.

The chain recombines TRBV5-4 with TRBJ2-2, with unresolved D. V was cut by 4 bases and J by 6 bases, with 13 bases left in between. Germline CDR1 reads SGHNT; CDR2 reads YYREEE (reference sequence). This CDR3 has 14 residues. The CDR3 nucleotides are TGTGCCAGCAGCCCGCCGGCCCTGGCCGGGGAGCTGTTTTTT. Amino acids: CASSPPALAGELFF.

The chain combines TRBV7-2 with TRBJ2-7; possible D gene TRBD2, 5 bases. CDR1 and CDR2 from the germline V gene are SGHTA and FQGNSA. CDR3 length equals 13 residues. Deletions cut 8 bases from V and 6 bases from J, with 17 bases between. The CDR3 protein is CASSRGSPGEQYF. CDR3 coding DNA: TGTGCCAGCTCTAGAGGGAGCCCTGGCGAGCAGTACTTC.

V is TRBV13 and J is TRBJ2-2; D uncertain. The CDR3 is made up of 12 amino acids. V was trimmed by 5 bases and J by 3 bases, leaving 4 bases between them. From germline, CDR1 is PRHDT and CDR2 FYEKMQ (reference sequence). The CDR3 loop reads CASSLDTGELFF. Here the CDR3 DNA reads TGTGCCAGCAGCCTCGACACCGGGGAGCTGTTTTTT.

CDR3 residues: CASSFPGQGSIEQYF. Written as DNA, the CDR3 is TGTGCCAGCAGCTTCCCGGGACAGGGGTCAATCGAGCAGTACTTC. This rearrangement joins TRBV11-1 to TRBJ2-7, with 10 bases fitting TRBD1. CDR1 SGHAT and CDR2 FQDESV come from the germline V gene (reference sequence). V gave up 3 bases and J gave up 6 bases; unmatched junction bases: 8. The length of the CDR3 is 15 residues.

J is TRBJ2-7 and V is TRBV6-5; TRBD2 aligns across 13 bases. The CDR3 covers 13 residues. The trim removed 7 bases at V and 6 bases at J, leaving 3 bases unmatched. From germline, CDR1 is MNHEY and CDR2 SVGAGI. This CDR3 is CASTGTSGIEQYF. In DNA, the CDR3 is TGTGCCAGCACCGGGACTAGCGGGATCGAGCAGTACTTC.

This clone has just one count. The chain carries TRBV4-1 and TRBJ1-5; unclear D gene. This CDR3 has 14 residues. Germline V gene data show CDR1 as MGHRA and CDR2 as YSYEKL. V lost 5 bases and J lost 3, with 11 bases in between. CDR3 residues: CASSSRDFNQPQHF. Here the CDR3 DNA reads TGCGCCAGCAGCTCCCGGGATTTCAATCAGCCCCAGCATTTT.

The J gene is TRBJ2-5, the V gene TRBV7-2; 8 bases fit TRBD1. CDR3 size: 17 residues. J lost 5 bases, V lost 1 base, and 12 bases had no gene match. The germline V gene encodes CDR1 SGHTA and CDR2 FQGNSA. CDR3 amino acids: CASSLVQGASDGETQYF. The CDR3 DNA sequence: TGTGCCAGCAGCTTAGTTCAGGGGGCTAGTGATGGGGAGACCCAGTACTTC. Based on the CDR3 plus reference TRBV7-2 and TRBJ2-5, the full variable domain is GAGVSQSPSNKVTEKGKDVELRCDPISGHTALYWYRQSLGQGLEFLIYFQGNSAPDKSGLPSDRFSAERTGGSVSTLTIQRTQQEDSAVYLCASSLVQGASDGETQYFGPGTRLLVL.

The chain links TRBV21-1 to TRBJ2-1; TRBD2, as called in the table, went unchecked against the DNA. TRBV21-1 represents a pseudogene. The CDR3 totals 17 residues. CDR3 bases: TGTGCCAGCAGCACCTCCCCGCAGGGACTTATCTACAATGAGCAGTTCTTC. Amino acid sequence: CASSTSPQGLIYNEQFF.

This chain uses TRBV6-5 with TRBJ1-2; 8 nucleotides align to TRBD1. There are 14 residues in the CDR3. Germline V gives CDR1 MNHEY, CDR2 SVGAGI. The J segment lost 8 bases and the V segment lost 6 bases, leaving 11 bases of the junction unmatched. CDR3 sequence (DNA): TGTGCCAGCAGAGACAGGGGACAAGAAGGAGGCTACACCTTC. Protein sequence: CASRDRGQEGGYTF.

The chain couples TRBV7-3 to TRBJ2-1, with 12 bases matching TRBD2. CDR1 and CDR2 from the germline V gene are SGHTA and FQGTGA. The CDR3 consists of 15 residues. The junction had 3 bases not matched to a gene; V was cut back by 5 bases and J by 4 bases. CDR3 sequence: CASSATSGSYNEQFF. CDR3 nucleotide sequence: TGTGCCAGCAGCGCGACTAGCGGGAGTTACAATGAGCAGTTCTTC.

The chain employs TRBV7-9 and TRBJ1-4; a possible D gene is TRBD1 (5 bases). CDR1 is SEHNR and CDR2 is FQNEAQ in the germline V gene (reference sequence). The V and J ends lost 5 bases and 6 bases respectively, with 13 bases between them. The CDR3 has 14 residues. The CDR3 loop is CASSEGRGDEKLFF. Here the CDR3 DNA reads TGTGCCAGCAGCGAGGGCAGAGGGGATGAAAAACTGTTTTTT.

The chain recombines TRBV29-1 with TRBJ2-7, with TRBD2 identical over 11 bases. The CDR3 totals 14 residues. V shed 4 bases, J shed 3 bases, and the junction held 5 bases outside the gene matches. Germline V gene lookup returns CDR1 SQVTM and CDR2 ANQGSEA. CDR3 residues: CSVAWLAGGYEQYF. CDR3 nucleotide sequence: TGCAGCGTTGCGTGGCTAGCGGGAGGCTACGAGCAGTACTTC.

This clone was seen once. The chain carries TRBV4-2 and TRBJ2-7, with 7 bases lining up with TRBD2. V was clipped by 0 bases and J by 9 bases; unmatched bases: 11. The CDR3 extends over 15 amino acids. CDR1 is LGHNA and CDR2 is YNFKEQ in the germline V gene. CDR3 DNA: TGTGCCAGCAGCCAAGATAAGGCAACTAGCGATGTGCAGTACTTC. Protein sequence: CASSQDKATSDVQYF.

The chain uses TRBV6-5 and TRBJ2-5; D gene uncertain. The V and J ends lost 8 bases and 1 base respectively, with 11 bases between them. This CDR3 is 13 amino acids long. Per the germline V gene, CDR1 is MNHEY and CDR2 is SVGAGI. The CDR3 spells CASVRRPQETQYF. CDR3 nucleotide sequence: TGTGCCAGCGTTCGACGGCCCCAAGAGACCCAGTACTTC.

CDR3 amino acids: CAWRKGGLGYEQYF. CDR3 nucleotide sequence: TGTGCCTGGAGAAAAGGGGGCTTGGGCTACGAGCAGTACTTC. This sequence joins TRBV30 and TRBJ2-7; TRBD1 matches at 7 bases. V was clipped by 3 bases and J by 3 bases; unmatched bases: 8. CDR3 length equals 14 residues. Germline V gene data show CDR1 as GTSNPN and CDR2 as SVGIG (reference sequence).

V is TRBV7-2 and J is TRBJ2-2; 7 bases line up with TRBD1. Germline trimming cut 2 bases from V and 4 bases from J; bases unmatched to any gene: 7. This CDR3 is 16 amino acids long. Germline values: CDR1 SGHTA, CDR2 FQGNSA. The CDR3 loop is CASSLRQGAGTGELFF. As DNA, the CDR3 is TGTGCCAGCAGCTTACGACAGGGTGCGGGCACCGGGGAGCTGTTTTTT.

The chain couples TRBV6-5 to TRBJ2-4, with 7 bases that match TRBD1. V lost 4 bases to trimming and J lost 1 base; unmatched junction nucleotides: 7. Germline CDR1 is MNHEY and CDR2 is SVGAGI. The CDR3 is 16 residues long. CDR3 bases: TGTGCCAGCAGTTTCGACAGGGTGTCGGCCAAAAACATTCAGTACTTC. It codes for CASSFDRVSAKNIQYF.

The V gene is TRBV4-1, the J gene TRBJ2-3, with 7 bases identical to TRBD1. The CDR3 runs 13 residues. Germline V gene sequence: CDR1 MGHRA, CDR2 YSYEKL. The J segment lost 14 bases and the V segment lost 2 bases, leaving 10 bases of the junction unmatched. Written as DNA, the CDR3 is TGCGCCAGCAGCCAAACCAGACAGGGCTTACGGTATTTT. Its translation is CASSQTRQGLRYF.

This chain connects TRBV27 to TRBJ1-1; tentatively, D is TRBD1 (6 bases). Trimming cost V 6 bases and J 5 bases, with 25 bases left between them. Germline V gene sequence: CDR1 MNHEY, CDR2 SMNVEV (reference sequence). The CDR3 extends over 17 amino acids. The CDR3 is CASSPYPNSGERTEAFF. CDR3 bases: TGTGCCAGCAGCCCATACCCAAATTCAGGGGAGAGGACTGAAGCTTTCTTT.

The chain carries TRBV6-1 and TRBJ2-7, with 8 bases aligning to TRBD1. V lost 5 bases and J lost 4; bases outside the gene matches: 10. In germline, CDR1 is MNHNS, CDR2 SASEGT. This CDR3 has 15 amino acids. DNA of the CDR3: TGTGCCAGCAGTACCGGACAGGGCAATCTATACGAGCAGTACTTC. The encoded protein is CASSTGQGNLYEQYF.